Sequencing of this T cell receptor beta chain was carried out in a study of T cell responses to AZD1222 COVID-19 vaccine (dated by TCRdb to about 2021). For context, the study as a whole: TCR sequencing was performed for 230 to 250 trial participants, of whom 200 to 210 were given two doses of AZD1222 and about 25 were given two doses of MenACWY control vaccine. Enrollment into the trials was organized by age into subgroups of 18-55, 56-69 and 70-plus years, and those subgroups contained approximately 150, 30 and 60 TCR-sequenced participants, respectively.

The label giving this sample's time point can be read as: about 28 days (+/-7) after the second vaccine dose. AZD1222 recipients given second doses at about 4 weeks or at about 12 weeks were pooled, since spike-specific TCR depth and breadth were not found to differ between the two schedules. Samples from vaccinated people were obtained from the UK trials COV001 and COV002, which included a single-blind randomized controlled phase 2/3 trial of AZD1222 (ChAdOx1 nCoV-19) in healthy adults. Trial participant PBMC samples were collected at day 0 and day 28 after the second dose for TCRbeta chain sequencing. The CDR3, cysteine through phenylalanine, is 14 amino acids long. The CDR3 DNA has 42 bases and is translated from base 1. After removal of 4 bases from V and 6 bases from J, the junction retains 8 bases not matched to a gene. The germline V gene supplies CDR1 SGHRS and CDR2 YFSETQ. The CDR3 regions of human TCRbeta chains were subjected to immunosequencing. The authors processed their data as follows. Repertoire TCRs were matched against a reference library of SARS-CoV-2-specific TCRs generated with the MIRA antigen-specificity platform. Breadth meant the fraction of unique TCRs that were SARS-CoV-2-associated, whereas depth meant the fraction of total T cells that were SARS-CoV-2-associated. Using the MIRA data, every spike-specific TCR was mapped to the spike region that the TCR reacted to and assigned to either a CD4 or a CD8 class. Log10-transformed breadth and depth values were compared by one-way ANOVA with Sidak's multiple comparisons tests. Entries here come from immuneACCESS through TCRdb and include only in-frame sequences with V and J called. Some clones fail to appear in such tables; in the studies checked, an unresolved V gene covers under half of the shortfall, and the cause of the remainder is unknown. Clone size and V and J calls were adopted from that table, with D and trimming inferred from the DNA. The sample profile shows 57,000 or so clones; more than 60% of them were found once. The ten largest clonotypes hold less than 4.5% of the sample.

Paper-wide results and their limitations: The 56-69-year group was small, and its depth increase did not reach significance, likely because of low power. Epitopes outside the regions mutated in the B.1.351 and B.1.1.7 variants were reportedly recognized by nearly half of the unique spike-specific TCRs. A significant rise in spike-specific TCR breadth and depth was observed after two AZD1222 doses relative to day 0 and relative to MenACWY recipients. Only five to seven AZD1222 recipients were SARS-CoV-2 seropositive at baseline, limiting conclusions about previously exposed vaccinees. Participants were mostly white British, with more females than males. The authors suggested clonal diversity may have been underestimated. CD4 TCRs associated with the vaccine covered the entire spike protein, and the dominant responses were in regions 160-218 and 743-854. Because no samples from the day 14 peak response were available, repertoires could be characterized only after the peak T cell response.

Turning to this clone: Its antigen is not yet known. It has no much larger one-base neighbor in the sample; base qualities were not kept.

The V gene is TRBV5-1 and the J gene is TRBJ1-2; TRBD1 aligns with 8 central bases. The material sequenced was peripheral blood, taken 28 days after the second AZD1222 dose. This clonotype originated in an adult who received the AZD1222 COVID-19 vaccine. DNA sequence: TGCGCCAGCAGCCCTACCGGGACAGGAAATGGCTACACCTTC. It encodes CASSPTGTGNGYTF. Extended through the reference TRBV5-1 and TRBJ1-2 proteins, this CDR3 yields the full variable domain: KAGVTQTPRYLIKTRGQQVTLSCSPISGHRSVSWYQQTPGQGLQFLFEYFSETQRNKGNFPGRFSGRQFSNSRSEMNVSTLELGDSALYLCASSPTGTGNGYTFGSGTRLTVV.